This T cell receptor beta chain is from a study of control samples from healthy donors and cancer patients. The repertoire was sequenced with immunoSEQ multiplex PCR; TCRdb's copy has only in-frame clones and lacks some. In the table there are over 200,000 clones, roughly 87% of which are singletons. The sequence was collected from a woman aged 55 to 70 with lung cancer. The sequenced material came from PBMCs.

CDR3 in DNA: TGTGCCAGTAGTACGCTAGCGGAGGGAGCCTATAGCACAGATACGCAGTATTTT. Protein sequence: CASSTLAEGAYSTDTQYF. This chain connects TRBV19 to TRBJ2-3; 7 nucleotides match TRBD2. V lost 4 bases to trimming and J lost 0 bases; unmatched junction nucleotides: 13. This CDR3 spans 18 amino acids. Per the germline V gene, CDR1 is LNHDA and CDR2 is SQIVND (reference sequence).